What follows are 7 T cell receptor beta chains derived from one specimen sequenced in a study of OX40 agonist ivuxolimab in advanced cancers. Data came from immunoSEQ multiplex PCR; TCRdb stores just in-frame clones and leaves some out. The repertoire holds 60,000 to 70,000 clones, 84% seen once, with about 1.6% in the top ten. The sequencing used CD4+ or CD8+ T cells sorted from blood, collected in a trial of the OX40 agonist ivuxolimab. Source of these receptors: an adult with an advanced solid tumor such as melanoma, head and neck, liver or kidney cancer.

This rearrangement joins TRBV5-1 to TRBJ2-5; 7 nucleotides match TRBD1. The CDR3 has 15 residues. The germline V gene has CDR1 SGHRS and CDR2 YFSETQ. The J segment lost 1 base and the V segment lost 3 bases, leaving 6 bases of the junction unmatched. CDR3 loop: CASSSYRGSQETQYF. The CDR3, as DNA: TGCGCCAGCAGCTCTTACAGGGGATCCCAAGAGACCCAGTACTTC.

This clone occurred a few times. The chain uses TRBV6-5 and TRBJ1-3; no reliable D call. Germline lookup yields CDR1 MNHEY and CDR2 SVGAGI. The CDR3 covers 15 residues. The V and J ends lost 6 bases and 0 bases respectively, with 12 bases between them. The DNA of the CDR3 is TGTGCCAGCAGCCGAGAGAAACGCTCTGGAAACACCATATATTTT. Translated: CASSREKRSGNTIYF.

The chain combines TRBV6-5 with TRBJ2-2; D gene ambiguous. CDR3 length: 14 residues. The germline CDR1 and CDR2 sequences are MNHEY and SVGAGI. V was clipped by 2 bases and J by 6 bases, with 10 bases between them. The CDR3 DNA follows: TGTGCCAGCAGTTACACCCGGCTAGCCGGGGAGCTGTTTTTT. This encodes CASSYTRLAGELFF.

CDR3 sequence: CASSDLADSSTDTQYF. The CDR3 bases are TGCGCCAGCAGCGACCTGGCGGACTCTAGCACAGATACGCAGTATTTT. The V and J genes are TRBV10-2 and TRBJ2-3; TRBD2 might be the D (5 bases). CDR1 is WSHSY and CDR2 is SAAADI in the germline V gene. This CDR3 has 16 amino acids. Trimming removed 6 bases at V and 0 bases at J, with 16 bases between.

The rearrangement uses TRBV28 and TRBJ2-7, with 7 bases identical to TRBD1. The trim removed 4 bases at V and 2 bases at J, leaving 8 bases unmatched. Germline assignment: CDR1 MDHEN and CDR2 SYDVKM. CDR3 length: 15 amino acids. The CDR3 nucleotides read TGTGCCAGCAGTTCCTCGACAGGGCGAGCCTACGAGCAGTACTTC. Residues: CASSSSTGRAYEQYF.

This clone was picked up a small number of times. The CDR3 region is CASSQSNVQDTQYF. Written as DNA, the CDR3 is TGTGCCAGCAGCCAATCGAACGTCCAAGATACGCAGTATTTT. V usage is TRBV16 and J usage is TRBJ2-3; D uncertain. CDR1 is KGHSY, CDR2 FQNENV, per germline. This CDR3 is 14 amino acids long. Trimming pared 0 bases from V and 5 bases from J, leaving 9 bases between.

The chain has TRBV7-2 and TRBJ1-5; no clear D. Trimming stripped 2 bases from V and 6 bases from J, with 14 bases between. Germline lookup yields CDR1 SGHTA and CDR2 FQGNSA. CDR3 length: 15 residues. The CDR3 spells CASSLNGGSGQPQHF. The CDR3 DNA sequence: TGTGCCAGCAGCTTAAACGGTGGGTCCGGTCAGCCCCAGCATTTT.